This paragraph reports one T cell receptor (beta chain). The V end lost 2 bases, the J end lost 0 bases, and 11 bases lay between the germline ends. Germline CDR1 reads SGHVS; CDR2 reads FQNEAQ. There are 15 residues in the CDR3. The data originate from a study of cytomegalovirus exposure and HLA in healthy donors. The PCR contained 60 Vbeta and 13 Jbeta primers. TCRdb keeps only in-frame clones here, not all; method: immunoSEQ multiplex PCR. This sample carries about 160,000 clones, 65% to 85% of them seen once, and the ten largest clones take approximately 1.5%. This sequence originates from a young woman in good health and CMV-seronegative. The specimen was PBMCs. The chain is built from TRBV7-8 and TRBJ2-7, with TRBD2 as a possible D gene (6 bases). The CDR3 coding sequence is TGTGCCAGCAGCTTACATGGGGGGAGCTCCTACGAGCAGTACTTC. It translates to CASSLHGGSSYEQYF.